The T cell receptor beta chain under discussion was sequenced for a study of T-cell reconstitution after alpha-beta-depleted transplantation in children. Unique molecular identifiers were incorporated when the TCRbeta library was constructed. TCRdb independently ran MiXCR on the PCR reads; one entry per CDR3 protein. Here the sample spans about 300,000 distinct CDR3 sequences, around 10% being singletons. This clonotype occurred many times. The CDR3 is 14 residues long. The junction had 3 bases not matched to a gene; V was cut back by 3 bases and J by 4 bases. The TCR sequence derives from a boy younger than two with acute myeloid leukemia, due to receive a stem cell transplant. The sample in question was PBMCs, obtained before TCRalphabeta/CD19-depleted stem cell transplant. The chain is built from TRBV12-3 or TRBV12-4 and TRBJ2-3; 8 bases align to TRBD1. The CDR3 region is CASSFSGGPDTQYF. The DNA for the CDR3 is TGTGCCAGCAGTTTCTCAGGGGGCCCAGATACGCAGTATTTT.